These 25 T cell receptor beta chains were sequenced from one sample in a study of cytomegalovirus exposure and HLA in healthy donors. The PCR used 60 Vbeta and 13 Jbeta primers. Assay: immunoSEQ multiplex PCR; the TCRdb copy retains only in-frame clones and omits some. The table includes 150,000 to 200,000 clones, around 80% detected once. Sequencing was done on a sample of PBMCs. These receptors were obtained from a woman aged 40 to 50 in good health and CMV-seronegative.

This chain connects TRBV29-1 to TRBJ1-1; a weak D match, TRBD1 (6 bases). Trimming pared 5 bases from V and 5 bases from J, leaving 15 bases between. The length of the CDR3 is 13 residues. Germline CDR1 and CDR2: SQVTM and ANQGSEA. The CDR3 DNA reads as TGCAGCGTTTCCCGGCAGGGGAAGACTGAAGCTTTCTTT. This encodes CSVSRQGKTEAFF.

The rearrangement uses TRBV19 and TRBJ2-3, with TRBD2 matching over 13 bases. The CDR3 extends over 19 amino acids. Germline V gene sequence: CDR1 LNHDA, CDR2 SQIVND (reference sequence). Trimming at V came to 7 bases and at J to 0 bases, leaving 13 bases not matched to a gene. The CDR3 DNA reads TGTGCCAGTACTTCGACTAGCGGGAGGATGGGATCTAGCACAGATACGCAGTATTTT. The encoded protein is CASTSTSGRMGSSTDTQYF. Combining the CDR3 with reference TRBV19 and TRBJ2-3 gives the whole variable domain DGGITQSPKYLFRKEGQNVTLSCEQNLNHDAMYWYRQDPGQGLRLIYYSQIVNDFQKGDIAEGYSVSREKKESFPLTVTSAQKNPTAFYLCASTSTSGRMGSSTDTQYFGPGTRLTVL.

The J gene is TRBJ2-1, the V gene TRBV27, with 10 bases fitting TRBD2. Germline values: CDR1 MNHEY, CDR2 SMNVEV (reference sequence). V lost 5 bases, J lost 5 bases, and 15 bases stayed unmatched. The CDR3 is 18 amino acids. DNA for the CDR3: TGTGCCAGCAGTCAGTTTATAAGGGGGCTAGCGGGAGACAATGAGCAGTTCTTC. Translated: CASSQFIRGLAGDNEQFF.

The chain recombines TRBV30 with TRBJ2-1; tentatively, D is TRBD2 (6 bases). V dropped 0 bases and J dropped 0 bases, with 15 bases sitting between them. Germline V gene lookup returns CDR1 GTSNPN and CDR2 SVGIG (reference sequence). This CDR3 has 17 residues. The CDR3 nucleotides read TGTGCCTGGAGTGTAACGGGCGGGGCGCACTCCTACAATGAGCAGTTCTTC. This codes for CAWSVTGGAHSYNEQFF.

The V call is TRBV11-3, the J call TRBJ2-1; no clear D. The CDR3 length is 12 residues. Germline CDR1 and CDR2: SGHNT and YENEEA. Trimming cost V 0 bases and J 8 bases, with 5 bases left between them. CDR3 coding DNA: TGTGCCAGCAGCTTAGAAACATATGAGCAGTTCTTC. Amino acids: CASSLETYEQFF.

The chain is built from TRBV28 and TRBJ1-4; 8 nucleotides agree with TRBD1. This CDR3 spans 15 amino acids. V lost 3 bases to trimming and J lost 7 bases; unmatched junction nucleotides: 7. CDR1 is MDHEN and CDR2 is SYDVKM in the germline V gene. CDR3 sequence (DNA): TGTGCCAGCAGTTTGACACAGGGGGGAGTTGAAAAACTGTTTTTT. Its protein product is CASSLTQGGVEKLFF.

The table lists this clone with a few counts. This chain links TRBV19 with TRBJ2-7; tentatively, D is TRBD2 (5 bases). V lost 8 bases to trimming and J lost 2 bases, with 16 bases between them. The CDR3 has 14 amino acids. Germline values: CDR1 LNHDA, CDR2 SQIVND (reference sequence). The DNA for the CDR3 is TGTGCCAGTTCCGCCGGAGGTATAGCCTACGAGCAGTACTTC. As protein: CASSAGGIAYEQYF.

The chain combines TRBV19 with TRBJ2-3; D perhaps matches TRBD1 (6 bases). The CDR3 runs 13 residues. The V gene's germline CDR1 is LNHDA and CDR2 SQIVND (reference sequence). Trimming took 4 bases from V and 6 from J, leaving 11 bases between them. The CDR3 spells CASSTTTGDTQYF. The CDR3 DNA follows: TGTGCCAGTAGTACCACGACAGGTGATACGCAGTATTTT.

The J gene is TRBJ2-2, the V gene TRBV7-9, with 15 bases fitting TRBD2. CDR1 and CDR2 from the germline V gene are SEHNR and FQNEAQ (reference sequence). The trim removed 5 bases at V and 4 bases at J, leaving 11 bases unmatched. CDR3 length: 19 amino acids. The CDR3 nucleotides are TGTGCCAGCAGCCCCGGACTAGCGGGAGGGCCTCGTAGCACCGGGGAGCTGTTTTTT. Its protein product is CASSPGLAGGPRSTGELFF.

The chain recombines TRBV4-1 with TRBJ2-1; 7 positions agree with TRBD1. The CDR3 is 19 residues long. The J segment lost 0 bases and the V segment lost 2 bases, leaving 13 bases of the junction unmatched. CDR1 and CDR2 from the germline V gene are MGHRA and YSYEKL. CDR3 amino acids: CASSQKLADRVLSYNEQFF. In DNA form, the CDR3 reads TGCGCCAGCAGCCAAAAACTCGCAGACAGGGTCCTCTCCTACAATGAGCAGTTCTTC.

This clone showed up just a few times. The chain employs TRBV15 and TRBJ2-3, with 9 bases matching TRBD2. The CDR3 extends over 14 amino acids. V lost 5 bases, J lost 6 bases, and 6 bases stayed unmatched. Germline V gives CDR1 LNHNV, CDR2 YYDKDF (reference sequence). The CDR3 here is CATSGGRATDTQYF. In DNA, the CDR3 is TGTGCCACCAGCGGCGGGAGGGCCACGGATACGCAGTATTTT.

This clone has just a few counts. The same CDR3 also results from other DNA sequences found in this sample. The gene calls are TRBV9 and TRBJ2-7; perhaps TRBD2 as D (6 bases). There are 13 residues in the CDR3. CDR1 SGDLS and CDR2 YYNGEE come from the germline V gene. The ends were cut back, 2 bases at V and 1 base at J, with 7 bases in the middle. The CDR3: CASSVGGSYEQYF. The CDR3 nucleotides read TGTGCCAGCAGCGTGGGGGGATCCTACGAGCAGTACTTC.

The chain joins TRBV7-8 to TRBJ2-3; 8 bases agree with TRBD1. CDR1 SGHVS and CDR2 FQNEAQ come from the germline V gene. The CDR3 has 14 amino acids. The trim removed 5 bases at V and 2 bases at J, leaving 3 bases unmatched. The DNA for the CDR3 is TGTGCCAGCAGCCAGGGACAGGACACAGATACGCAGTATTTT. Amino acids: CASSQGQDTDTQYF.

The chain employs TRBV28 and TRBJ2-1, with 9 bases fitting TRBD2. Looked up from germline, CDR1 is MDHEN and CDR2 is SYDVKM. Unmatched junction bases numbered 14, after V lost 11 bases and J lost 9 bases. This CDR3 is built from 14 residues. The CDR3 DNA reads TGTGCCGCTTGGGGCGGGAGGGCATTAGGTGAGCAGTTCTTC. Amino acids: CAAWGGRALGEQFF. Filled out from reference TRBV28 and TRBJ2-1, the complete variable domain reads DVKVTQSSRYLVKRTGEKVFLECVQDMDHENMFWYRQDPGLGLRLIYFSYDVKMKEKGDIPEGYSVSREKKERFSLILESASTNQTSMYLCAAWGGRALGEQFFGPGTRLTVL.

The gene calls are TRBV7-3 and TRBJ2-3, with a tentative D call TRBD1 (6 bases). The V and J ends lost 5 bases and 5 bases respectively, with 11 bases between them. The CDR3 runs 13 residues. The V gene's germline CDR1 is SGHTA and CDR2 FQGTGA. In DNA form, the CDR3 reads TGTGCCAGCAGCGTTTACAGGGAAGATACGCAGTATTTT. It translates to CASSVYREDTQYF.

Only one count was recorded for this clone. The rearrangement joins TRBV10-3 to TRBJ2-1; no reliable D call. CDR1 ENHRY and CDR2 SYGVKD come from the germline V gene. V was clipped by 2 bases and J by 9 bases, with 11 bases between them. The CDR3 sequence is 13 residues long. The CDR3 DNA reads TGTGCCATCAGTGAGGGGCAGCACCCTGAGCAGTTCTTC. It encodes CAISEGQHPEQFF.

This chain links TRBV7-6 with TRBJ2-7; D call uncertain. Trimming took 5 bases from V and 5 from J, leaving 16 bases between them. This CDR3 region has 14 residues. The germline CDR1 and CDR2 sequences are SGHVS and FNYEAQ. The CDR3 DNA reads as TGTGCCAGCAGCGGCGACTCGGCCCAGCACGAGCAGTACTTC. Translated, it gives CASSGDSAQHEQYF.

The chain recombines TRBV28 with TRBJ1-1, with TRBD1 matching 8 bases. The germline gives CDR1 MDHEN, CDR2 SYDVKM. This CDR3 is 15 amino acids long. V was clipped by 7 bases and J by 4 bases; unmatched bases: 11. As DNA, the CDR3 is TGTGCCAGCACTAGGACTGGACAGGGTCGCACTGAAGCTTTCTTT. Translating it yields CASTRTGQGRTEAFF. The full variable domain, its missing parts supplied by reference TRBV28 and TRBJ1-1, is DVKVTQSSRYLVKRTGEKVFLECVQDMDHENMFWYRQDPGLGLRLIYFSYDVKMKEKGDIPEGYSVSREKKERFSLILESASTNQTSMYLCASTRTGQGRTEAFFGQGTRLTVV.

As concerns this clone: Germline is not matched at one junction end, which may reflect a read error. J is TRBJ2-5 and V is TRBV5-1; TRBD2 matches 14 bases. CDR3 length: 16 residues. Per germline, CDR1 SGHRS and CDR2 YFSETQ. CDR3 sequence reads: CASSWMGLAGEEIQYF. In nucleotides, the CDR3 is TGCGCCAGCAGCTGGATGGGACTAGCGGGAGAGGAGATCCAGTACTTC.

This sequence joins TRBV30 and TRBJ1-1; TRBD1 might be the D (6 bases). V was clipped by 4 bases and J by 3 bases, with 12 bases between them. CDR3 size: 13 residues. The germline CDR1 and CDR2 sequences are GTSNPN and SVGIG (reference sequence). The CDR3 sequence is CAWTRGPYTEAFF. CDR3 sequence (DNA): TGTGCCTGGACCAGGGGACCGTACACTGAAGCTTTCTTT. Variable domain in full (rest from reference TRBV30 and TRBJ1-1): SQTIHQWPATLVQPVGSPLSLECTVEGTSNPNLYWYRQAAGRGLQLLFYSVGIGQISSEVPQNLSASRPQDRQFILSSKKLLLSDSGFYLCAWTRGPYTEAFFGQGTRLTVV.

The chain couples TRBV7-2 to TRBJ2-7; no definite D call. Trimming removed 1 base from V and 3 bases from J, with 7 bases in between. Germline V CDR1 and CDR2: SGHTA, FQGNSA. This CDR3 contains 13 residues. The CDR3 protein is CASSLDGHYEQYF. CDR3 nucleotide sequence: TGTGCCAGCAGCTTAGATGGCCACTACGAGCAGTACTTC.

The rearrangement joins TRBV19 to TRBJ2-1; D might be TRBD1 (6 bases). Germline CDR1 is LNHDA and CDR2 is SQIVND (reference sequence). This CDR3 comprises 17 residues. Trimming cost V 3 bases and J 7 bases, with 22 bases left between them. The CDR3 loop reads CASSIRLTGLLPNEQFF. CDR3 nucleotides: TGTGCCAGTAGTATCCGCCTCACAGGGCTGCTTCCAAATGAGCAGTTCTTC.

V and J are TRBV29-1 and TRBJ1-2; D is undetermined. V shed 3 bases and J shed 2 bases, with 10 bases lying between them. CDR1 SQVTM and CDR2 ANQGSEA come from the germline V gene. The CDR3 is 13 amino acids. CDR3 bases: TGCAGCGTTGACCCCAGCGAGAACTATGGCTACACCTTC. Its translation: CSVDPSENYGYTF.

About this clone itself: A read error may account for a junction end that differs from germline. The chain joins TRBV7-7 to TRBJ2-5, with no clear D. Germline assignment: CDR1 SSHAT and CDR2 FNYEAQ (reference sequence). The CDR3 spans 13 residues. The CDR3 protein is CASSLGRLETQYF. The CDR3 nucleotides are TGTGCTAGCAGCTTAGGCCGGTTGGAGACCCAGTACTTC. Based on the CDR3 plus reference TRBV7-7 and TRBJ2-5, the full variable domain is GAGVSQSPRYKVTKRGQDVTLRCDPISSHATLYWYQQALGQGPEFLTYFNYEAQPDKSGLPSDRFSAERPEGSISTLTIQRTEQRDSAMYRCASSLGRLETQYFGPGTRLLVL.

DNA for the CDR3: TGTGCCAGCAGCTTCGGGTTCGAGCAGTACTTC. Translating it yields CASSFGFEQYF. The V and J genes are TRBV11-3 and TRBJ2-7; D gene unclear. Germline V gives CDR1 SGHNT, CDR2 YENEEA. The length of the CDR3 is 11 residues. Trimming removed 3 bases at V and 6 bases at J, with 6 bases between. The full variable domain, completed using reference TRBV11-3 and TRBJ2-7, is EAGVVQSPRYKIIEKKQPVAFWCNPISGHNTLYWYLQNLGQGPELLIRYENEEAVDDSQLPKDRFSAERLKGVDSTLKIQPAELGDSAVYLCASSFGFEQYFGPGTRLTVT.